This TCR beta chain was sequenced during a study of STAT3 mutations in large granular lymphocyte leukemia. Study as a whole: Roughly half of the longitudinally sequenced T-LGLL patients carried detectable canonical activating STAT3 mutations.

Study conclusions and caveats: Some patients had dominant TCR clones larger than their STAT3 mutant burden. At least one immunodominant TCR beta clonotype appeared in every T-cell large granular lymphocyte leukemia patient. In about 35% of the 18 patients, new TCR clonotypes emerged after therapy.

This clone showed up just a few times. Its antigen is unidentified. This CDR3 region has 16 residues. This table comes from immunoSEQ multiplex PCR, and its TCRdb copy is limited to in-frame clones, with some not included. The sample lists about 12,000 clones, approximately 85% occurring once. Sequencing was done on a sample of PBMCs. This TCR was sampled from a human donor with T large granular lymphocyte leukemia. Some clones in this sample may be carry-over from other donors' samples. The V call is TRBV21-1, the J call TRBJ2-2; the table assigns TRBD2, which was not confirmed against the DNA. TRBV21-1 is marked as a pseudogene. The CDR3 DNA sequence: TGTGCCAGCAGCACCACTAGCGGGGGGCTCACCGGGGAGCTGTTTTTT. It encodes CASSTTSGGLTGELFF.